The entry below gives a single T cell receptor beta chain sequence along with its context. Its specificity is not known. The CDR3 loop spans 14 amino acids. CDR1 and CDR2 from the germline V gene are SGHRS and YFSETQ. Trimming pared 3 bases from V and 1 base from J, leaving 9 bases between. This sample was taken from a study of OX40 agonist ivuxolimab in advanced cancers. Study-wide context: With ivuxolimab, an agonistic anti-OX40 (CD134) antibody, patients were treated. Overall study results and limits: Part of the nonresponder group also had normalized T-cell clonal expansion that was low. CD8+ T cells (on average) carried more expanded clones than CD4+ T cells.

Method: immunoSEQ multiplex PCR; TCRdb's copy keeps in-frame clones and lacks some. The profile shows approximately 100,000 clones, about nine tenths of them singletons. The TCR sequence derives from an adult with an advanced solid tumor such as melanoma, head and neck, liver or kidney cancer. The sample here was CD4+ or CD8+ T cells sorted from blood, taken in a trial of the OX40 agonist ivuxolimab. The V and J genes are TRBV5-1 and TRBJ2-3; possibly TRBD2 for D (6 bases). CDR3 region: CASSSGVGTDTQYF. DNA of the CDR3: TGCGCCAGCAGCTCGGGAGTTGGCACAGATACGCAGTATTTT. Together with reference TRBV5-1 and TRBJ2-3, the CDR3 gives the full variable domain: KAGVTQTPRYLIKTRGQQVTLSCSPISGHRSVSWYQQTPGQGLQFLFEYFSETQRNKGNFPGRFSGRQFSNSRSEMNVSTLELGDSALYLCASSSGVGTDTQYFGPGTRLTVL.